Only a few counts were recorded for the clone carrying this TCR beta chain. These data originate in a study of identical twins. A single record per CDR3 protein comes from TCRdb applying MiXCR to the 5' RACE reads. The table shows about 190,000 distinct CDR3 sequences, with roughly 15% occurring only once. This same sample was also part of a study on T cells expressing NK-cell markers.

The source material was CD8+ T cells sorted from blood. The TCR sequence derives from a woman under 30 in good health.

The CDR3 coding sequence is TGCGCCAGCAGCCGCGGGCCGACAGGGTATTCAGATACGCAGTATTTT. Its translation is CASSRGPTGYSDTQYF. This rearrangement joins TRBV5-1 to TRBJ2-3, with 7 positions matching TRBD1. The CDR3 has 16 amino acids. V lost 4 bases and J lost 4; bases outside the gene matches: 12. Germline V gives CDR1 SGHRS, CDR2 YFSETQ.